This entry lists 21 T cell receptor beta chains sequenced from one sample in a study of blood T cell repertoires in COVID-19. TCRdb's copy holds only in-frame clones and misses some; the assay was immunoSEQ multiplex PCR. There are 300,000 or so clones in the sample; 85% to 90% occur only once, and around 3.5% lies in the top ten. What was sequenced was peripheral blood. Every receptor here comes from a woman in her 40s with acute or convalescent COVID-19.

CDR3 bases: TGTGCCAGCAGCCCAGGGGTACTGAACACTGAAGCTTTCTTT. Encoded protein: CASSPGVLNTEAFF. The chain joins TRBV5-8 to TRBJ1-1; weak D call: TRBD1 (6 bases). Germline values: CDR1 SGHTS, CDR2 YDEGEE. The germline V and J ends were trimmed by 4 bases and 0 bases, with 10 bases remaining between them. The CDR3 is made up of 14 amino acids. The variable domain in full, completed from reference TRBV5-8 and TRBJ1-1, reads EAGVTQSPTHLIKTRGQQATLRCSPISGHTSVYWYQQALGLGLQFLLWYDEGEERNRGNFPPRFSGRQFPNYSSELNVNALELEDSALYLCASSPGVLNTEAFFGQGTRLTVV.

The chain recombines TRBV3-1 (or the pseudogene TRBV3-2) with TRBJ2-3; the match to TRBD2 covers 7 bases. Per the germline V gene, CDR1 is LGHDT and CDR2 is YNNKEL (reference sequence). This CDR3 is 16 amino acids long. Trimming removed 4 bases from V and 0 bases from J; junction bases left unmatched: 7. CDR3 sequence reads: CASSPRGGPSTDTQYF. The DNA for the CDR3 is TGTGCCAGCAGCCCTCGCGGGGGACCGAGCACAGATACGCAGTATTTT.

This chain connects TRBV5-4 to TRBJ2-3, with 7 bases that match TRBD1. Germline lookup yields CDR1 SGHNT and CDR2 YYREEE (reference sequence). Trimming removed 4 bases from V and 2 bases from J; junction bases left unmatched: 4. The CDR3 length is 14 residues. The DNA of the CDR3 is TGTGCCAGCAGCCTGGGACAGACCACAGATACGCAGTATTTT. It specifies CASSLGQTTDTQYF.

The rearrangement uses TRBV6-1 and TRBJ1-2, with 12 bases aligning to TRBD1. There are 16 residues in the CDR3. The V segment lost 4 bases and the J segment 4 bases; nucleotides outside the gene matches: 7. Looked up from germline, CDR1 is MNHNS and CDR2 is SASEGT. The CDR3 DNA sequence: TGTGCCAGCAGTGGAGGGACAGGGGGCAGCGGCTATGGCTACACCTTC. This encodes CASSGGTGGSGYGYTF.

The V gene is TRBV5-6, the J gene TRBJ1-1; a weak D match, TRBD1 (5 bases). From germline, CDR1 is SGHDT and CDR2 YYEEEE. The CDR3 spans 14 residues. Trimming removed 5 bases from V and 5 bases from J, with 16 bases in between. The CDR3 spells CASSREGRETEAFF. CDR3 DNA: TGTGCCAGCAGTCGGGAGGGGCGGGAAACTGAAGCTTTCTTT.

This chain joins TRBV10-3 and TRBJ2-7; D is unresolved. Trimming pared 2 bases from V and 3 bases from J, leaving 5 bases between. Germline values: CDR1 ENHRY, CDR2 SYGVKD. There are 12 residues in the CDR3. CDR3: CAISENSYEQYV. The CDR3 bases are TGTGCCATCAGTGAGAACAGCTACGAGCAGTACGTC.

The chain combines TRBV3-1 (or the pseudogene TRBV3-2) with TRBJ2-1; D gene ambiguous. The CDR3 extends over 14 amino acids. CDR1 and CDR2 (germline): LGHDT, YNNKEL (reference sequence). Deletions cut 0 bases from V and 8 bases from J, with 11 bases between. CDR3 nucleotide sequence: TGTGCCAGCAGCCAAGACCCGGAGCGACATGAGCAGTTCTTC. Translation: CASSQDPERHEQFF.

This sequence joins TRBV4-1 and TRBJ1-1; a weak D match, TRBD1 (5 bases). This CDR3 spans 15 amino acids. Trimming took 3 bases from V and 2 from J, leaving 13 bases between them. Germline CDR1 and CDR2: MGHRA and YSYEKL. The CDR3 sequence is CASSHRAGLNTEAFF. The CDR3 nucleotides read TGCGCCAGCAGCCATAGGGCAGGGCTAAACACTGAAGCTTTCTTT.

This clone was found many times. The CDR3: CASSSTPPGGHGYTF. In nucleotides, the CDR3 is TGCGCCAGCAGCTCAACGCCCCCAGGGGGCCATGGCTACACCTTC. This chain joins TRBV5-1 and TRBJ1-2; 8 positions agree with TRBD1. CDR3 length: 15 amino acids. J lost 6 bases, V lost 3 bases, and 10 bases had no gene match. The germline V gene has CDR1 SGHRS and CDR2 YFSETQ. Looking up the rest from reference TRBV5-1 and TRBJ1-2 gives the full variable domain: KAGVTQTPRYLIKTRGQQVTLSCSPISGHRSVSWYQQTPGQGLQFLFEYFSETQRNKGNFPGRFSGRQFSNSRSEMNVSTLELGDSALYLCASSSTPPGGHGYTFGSGTRLTVV.

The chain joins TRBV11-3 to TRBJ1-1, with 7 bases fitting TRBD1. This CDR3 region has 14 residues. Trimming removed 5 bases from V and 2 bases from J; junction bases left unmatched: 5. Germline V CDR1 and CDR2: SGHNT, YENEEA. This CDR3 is CASSRGGKNTEAFF. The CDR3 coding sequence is TGTGCCAGCAGCCGAGGGGGCAAAAACACTGAAGCTTTCTTT.

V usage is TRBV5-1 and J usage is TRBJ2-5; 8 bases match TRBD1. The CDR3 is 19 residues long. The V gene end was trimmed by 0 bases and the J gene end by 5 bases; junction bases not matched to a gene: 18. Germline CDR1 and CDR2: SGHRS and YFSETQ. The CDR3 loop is CASSLDGQGQTRSQETQYF. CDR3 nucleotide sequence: TGCGCCAGCAGCTTGGACGGACAGGGACAAACGCGGTCGCAGGAGACCCAGTACTTC.

This chain's CDR3 is CASSLARDRNQPQHF. As DNA, the CDR3 is TGTGCCAGCAGCTTAGCGAGGGATCGAAATCAGCCCCAGCATTTT. The chain is built from TRBV11-2 and TRBJ1-5, with D unclear. This CDR3 has 15 residues. Germline V gene lookup returns CDR1 SGHAT and CDR2 FQNNGV. Trimming removed 1 base from V and 4 bases from J, with 11 bases in between.

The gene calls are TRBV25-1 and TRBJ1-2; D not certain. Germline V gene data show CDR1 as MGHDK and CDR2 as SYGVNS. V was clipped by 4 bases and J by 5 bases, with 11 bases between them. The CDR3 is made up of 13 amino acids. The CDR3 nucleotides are TGTGCCAGCAGTGCAGCAGCGAGGTATGGCTACACCTTC. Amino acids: CASSAAARYGYTF.

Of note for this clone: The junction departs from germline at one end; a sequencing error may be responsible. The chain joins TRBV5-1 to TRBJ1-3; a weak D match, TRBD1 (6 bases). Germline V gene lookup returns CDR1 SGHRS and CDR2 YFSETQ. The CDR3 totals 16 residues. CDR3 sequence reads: CASSPPQGTSGNTIYF. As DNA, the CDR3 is TGCGCCAGCAGCCCGCCACAGGGAACCTCTGGAAACACAATATATTTT.

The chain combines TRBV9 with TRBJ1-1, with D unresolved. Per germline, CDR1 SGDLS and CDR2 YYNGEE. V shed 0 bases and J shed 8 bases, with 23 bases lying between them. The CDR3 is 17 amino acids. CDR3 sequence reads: CASSVATGKLRPSEAFF. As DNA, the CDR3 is TGTGCCAGCAGCGTAGCTACGGGGAAGTTGCGGCCATCCGAAGCTTTCTTT.

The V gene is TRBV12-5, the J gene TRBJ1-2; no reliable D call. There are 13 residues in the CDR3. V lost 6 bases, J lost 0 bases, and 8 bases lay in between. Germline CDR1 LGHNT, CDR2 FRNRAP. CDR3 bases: TGTGCTAGTGGACTCACAGCTAACTATGGCTACACCTTC. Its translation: CASGLTANYGYTF.

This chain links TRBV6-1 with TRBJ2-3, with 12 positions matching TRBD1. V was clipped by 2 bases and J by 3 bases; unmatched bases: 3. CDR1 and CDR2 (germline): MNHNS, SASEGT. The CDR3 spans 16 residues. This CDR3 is CASSERDRGLTDTQYF. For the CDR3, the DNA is TGTGCCAGCAGTGAAAGGGACAGGGGGCTAACAGATACGCAGTATTTT.

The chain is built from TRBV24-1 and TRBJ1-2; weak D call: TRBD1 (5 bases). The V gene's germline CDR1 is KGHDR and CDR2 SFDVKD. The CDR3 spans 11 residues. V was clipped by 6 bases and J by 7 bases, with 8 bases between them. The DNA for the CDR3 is TGTGCCACCAGTCGCGGGGGTGGCTACACCTTC. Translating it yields CATSRGGGYTF.

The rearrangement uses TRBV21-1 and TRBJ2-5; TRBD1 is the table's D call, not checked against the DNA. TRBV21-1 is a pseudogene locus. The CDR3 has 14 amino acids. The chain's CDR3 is CAGWNSYTEETQYF. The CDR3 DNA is TGTGCCGGATGGAACAGCTACACTGAAGAGACCCAGTACTTC.

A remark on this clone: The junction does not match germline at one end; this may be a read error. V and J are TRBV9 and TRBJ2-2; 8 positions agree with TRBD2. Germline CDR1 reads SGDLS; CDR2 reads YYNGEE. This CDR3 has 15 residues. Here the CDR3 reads CARSVRGGRTGELFF. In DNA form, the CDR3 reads TGTGCCCGCAGCGTTCGGGGGGGCAGGACCGGGGAGCTGTTTTTT.

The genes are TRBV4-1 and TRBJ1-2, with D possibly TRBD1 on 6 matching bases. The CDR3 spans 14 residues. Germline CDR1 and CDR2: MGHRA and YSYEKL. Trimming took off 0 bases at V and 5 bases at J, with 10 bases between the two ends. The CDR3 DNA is TGCGCCAGCAGCCAAGACGTGCAGGGGTATGGCTACACCTTC. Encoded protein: CASSQDVQGYGYTF.